The sequence of this TCR beta chain was determined in a study of patients and donors after allogeneic stem cell transplantation. The CDR3 contains 13 residues. The V end was cut by 1 base, the J end by 5 bases, with 8 bases between. Germline CDR1 MNHEY, CDR2 SVGEGT. TCRdb independently ran MiXCR on the RT-PCR reads; one entry per CDR3 protein. This table holds about a million distinct CDR3 sequences, about 20% found once. This clonotype was sampled from a human donor who was either an allogeneic HSCT recipient or a stem cell or donor lymphocyte infusion donor (not recorded which). It is not recorded whose cells these are; they may come from a transplant donor. The chain recombines TRBV6-2 or TRBV6-3 with TRBJ1-1; no reliable D call. Sample: blood, either unsorted or a sorted T cell fraction (not recorded which). DNA for the CDR3: TGTGCCAGCAGTTACTACGGTGGGACTGAAGCTTTCTTT. Its protein product is CASSYYGGTEAFF.